One and the same sample provided the 12 T cell receptor beta chains below, sequenced in a study of OX40 agonist ivuxolimab in advanced cancers. The method was immunoSEQ multiplex PCR; TCRdb's version includes in-frame clones alone and lacks a portion of them. The sample carries over 45,000 clones, about 86% recorded once. The sequenced sample was CD4+ or CD8+ T cells sorted from blood, obtained in a trial of the OX40 agonist ivuxolimab. These TCRs come from an adult with an advanced solid tumor such as melanoma, head and neck, liver or kidney cancer.

The genes are TRBV5-8 and TRBJ1-6; TRBD1 agrees at 9 bases. The germline gives CDR1 SGHTS, CDR2 YDEGEE. The ends lost 4 bases at V and 8 bases at J; junction bases unmatched: 13. This CDR3 comprises 17 residues. CDR3 loop: CASSPTGTGFSDSPLHF. The CDR3 nucleotides are TGTGCCAGCAGCCCCACCGGGACAGGGTTCTCCGATTCACCCCTCCACTTT. The variable domain in full, completed from reference TRBV5-8 and TRBJ1-6, reads EAGVTQSPTHLIKTRGQQATLRCSPISGHTSVYWYQQALGLGLQFLLWYDEGEERNRGNFPPRFSGRQFPNYSSELNVNALELEDSALYLCASSPTGTGFSDSPLHFGNGTRLTVT.

This chain links TRBV6-5 with TRBJ1-1; 8 bases are shared with TRBD1. J was trimmed by 1 base and V by 5 bases; bases with no gene match: 6. Germline V lookup: CDR1 MNHEY, CDR2 SVGAGI. The CDR3 loop spans 15 amino acids. The CDR3 reads CASSASGTGNTEAFF. Here the CDR3 DNA reads TGTGCCAGCAGTGCCTCCGGGACAGGGAACACTGAAGCTTTCTTT.

The chain employs TRBV6-5 and TRBJ1-2; a weak D match, TRBD1 (5 bases). The V end was cut by 7 bases, the J end by 5 bases, with 11 bases between. The CDR3 runs 12 residues. Germline V CDR1 and CDR2: MNHEY, SVGAGI. CDR3 residues: CASKLKGYGYTF. In nucleotides, the CDR3 is TGTGCCAGCAAACTAAAGGGGTATGGCTACACCTTC.

V usage is TRBV5-1 and J usage is TRBJ2-3, with 7 bases fitting TRBD2. Germline V CDR1 and CDR2: SGHRS, YFSETQ. The junction had 7 bases not matched to a gene; V was cut back by 0 bases and J by 0 bases. The CDR3 runs to 17 residues. Written as DNA, the CDR3 is TGCGCCAGCAGCTTGGGTCGGCTAGCGGCGAGCACAGATACGCAGTATTTT. This sequence encodes CASSLGRLAASTDTQYF. Variable domain in full (rest from reference TRBV5-1 and TRBJ2-3): KAGVTQTPRYLIKTRGQQVTLSCSPISGHRSVSWYQQTPGQGLQFLFEYFSETQRNKGNFPGRFSGRQFSNSRSEMNVSTLELGDSALYLCASSLGRLAASTDTQYFGPGTRLTVL.

The chain recombines TRBV5-1 with TRBJ1-6; the match to TRBD1 covers 7 bases. The CDR3 is made up of 15 amino acids. J was trimmed by 5 bases and V by 4 bases; bases with no gene match: 6. CDR1 is SGHRS, CDR2 YFSETQ, per germline. Written as DNA, the CDR3 is TGCGCCAGCAGCACGGGACAGCGAAATAATTCACCCCTCCACTTT. This codes for CASSTGQRNNSPLHF.

V gene TRBV5-4 combines with J gene TRBJ1-3; possible D gene TRBD1, 5 bases. The CDR3 totals 15 residues. Between the trimmed V and J ends, which lost 2 bases and 0 bases, there was a span of 9 bases. Germline V CDR1 and CDR2: SGHNT, YYREEE (reference sequence). CDR3 sequence reads: CASSLFQGSGNTIYF. The CDR3 coding sequence is TGTGCCAGCAGCTTATTCCAGGGCTCTGGAAACACCATATATTTT.

About this clone: Within the sample, other DNA sequences also encode this same CDR3. V and J are TRBV2 and TRBJ1-5; D call uncertain. This CDR3 comprises 15 residues. Germline CDR1 is SNHLY and CDR2 is FYNNEI. Trimming stripped 4 bases from V and 6 bases from J, with 16 bases between. The CDR3 loop reads CASSGVLAGSQPQHF. In nucleotides, the CDR3 is TGTGCCAGCAGTGGAGTGTTGGCAGGTAGTCAGCCCCAGCATTTT.

This clone appeared once. This sequence joins TRBV2 and TRBJ1-1; TRBD1 matches at 7 bases. This CDR3 contains 15 residues. Trimming removed 2 bases from V and 7 bases from J; junction bases left unmatched: 10. Germline V lookup: CDR1 SNHLY, CDR2 FYNNEI. The CDR3 reads CASSETYRGGIEAFF. The CDR3 bases are TGTGCCAGCAGTGAAACATACAGGGGTGGGATTGAAGCTTTCTTT.

V and J are TRBV5-6 and TRBJ2-5, with 9 bases identical to TRBD1. The germline V gene has CDR1 SGHDT and CDR2 YYEEEE. CDR3 size: 14 residues. V lost 3 bases to trimming and J lost 2 bases; unmatched junction nucleotides: 2. The CDR3 loop is CASSYGTGQETQYF. DNA of the CDR3: TGTGCCAGCAGCTACGGGACAGGGCAAGAGACCCAGTACTTC.

This clone was seen once. The V gene is TRBV7-9, the J gene TRBJ1-2, with 9 positions matching TRBD1. Trimming took 1 base from V and 8 from J; bases not matched to a gene: 5. The length of the CDR3 is 14 residues. The germline CDR1 and CDR2 sequences are SEHNR and FQNEAQ (reference sequence). The CDR3 here is CASSLETGTGGYTF. In DNA, the CDR3 is TGTGCCAGCAGCTTAGAGACCGGGACAGGGGGCTACACCTTC.

The V and J genes are TRBV19 and TRBJ1-4; D uncertain. This CDR3 contains 15 residues. Germline V gives CDR1 LNHDA, CDR2 SQIVND (reference sequence). V lost 6 bases and J 3 bases, leaving 14 bases between the germline ends. This CDR3 reads CASRLVTAANEKLFF. The CDR3, as DNA: TGTGCCAGTAGACTAGTCACCGCGGCTAATGAAAAACTGTTTTTT.

The V and J genes are TRBV10-2 and TRBJ2-1; tentatively, D is TRBD2 (5 bases). The CDR3 is 12 amino acids. The ends were cut back, 4 bases at V and 9 bases at J, with 10 bases in the middle. Germline CDR1 is WSHSY and CDR2 is SAAADI. The CDR3: CASSALRGEQFF. CDR3 DNA: TGCGCCAGCAGTGCCCTCCGGGGTGAGCAGTTCTTC.